One sample yielded the 8 T cell receptor beta chains listed below, sequenced in a study of monozygotic twins with inflammatory bowel disease. TCRdb processed the 5' RACE reads again and assigns one entry to each CDR3 protein, with no DNA. The sample totals about 380,000 distinct CDR3 sequences. Material: blood. Every receptor here comes from a human donor with ulcerative colitis or Crohn's disease, or a healthy co-twin of an affected twin (not recorded which).

The chain combines TRBV7-9 with TRBJ2-7; absent DNA, TCRdb's TRBD1 call cannot be checked. The CDR3 runs 15 residues. The V gene's germline CDR1 is SEHNR and CDR2 FQNEAQ (reference sequence). CDR3 sequence reads: CASSLSGVRSYEQYF.

This chain joins TRBV4-3 and TRBJ2-3. CDR3 length: 17 residues. The germline gives CDR1 LGHNA, CDR2 YSLEER. This chain's CDR3 is CASSQDLRSSSTDTQYF.

The J gene is TRBJ1-5, the V gene TRBV18. This CDR3 is built from 14 residues. Germline CDR1 KGHSH, CDR2 LQKENI. The CDR3 spells CASSQTGRDQPQHF. Full variable domain (remainder filled in from reference TRBV18 and TRBJ1-5): NAGVMQNPRHLVRRRGQEARLRCSPMKGHSHVYWYRQLPEEGLKFMVYLQKENIIDESGMPKERFSAEFPKEGPSILRIQQVVRGDSAAYFCASSQTGRDQPQHFGDGTRLSIL.

This chain uses TRBV12-3 or TRBV12-4 with TRBJ2-7; TCRdb reports TRBD2, a call that lacks DNA to check it against. CDR3 length equals 14 residues. The CDR3 sequence is CASSSRGRVYEQYF.

The J gene is TRBJ1-5, the V gene TRBV28. The CDR3 runs to 13 residues. Germline loops: CDR1 MDHEN, CDR2 SYDVKM. This CDR3 reads CASSSTPIQPQHF.

The chain uses TRBV7-9 and TRBJ1-3; with no DNA, the TCRdb D assignment of TRBD1 cannot be verified. The V gene's germline CDR1 is SEHNR and CDR2 FQNEAQ (reference sequence). This CDR3 has 12 residues. CDR3 loop: CASSSSRGTIYF.

The rearrangement joins TRBV5-1 to TRBJ2-3; lacking DNA, the TRBD1 call made by TCRdb goes unchecked. Germline CDR1 reads SGHRS; CDR2 reads YFSETQ. The CDR3 runs 16 residues. This chain's CDR3 is CASSRSTGGGTDTQYF.

The chain carries TRBV11-1 and TRBJ2-1; TCRdb proposes TRBD2, but this gene call is untestable without DNA. From germline, CDR1 is SGHAT and CDR2 FQDESV (reference sequence). The CDR3 has 16 amino acids. The CDR3 region is CASSPWTSGFDIEQFF.